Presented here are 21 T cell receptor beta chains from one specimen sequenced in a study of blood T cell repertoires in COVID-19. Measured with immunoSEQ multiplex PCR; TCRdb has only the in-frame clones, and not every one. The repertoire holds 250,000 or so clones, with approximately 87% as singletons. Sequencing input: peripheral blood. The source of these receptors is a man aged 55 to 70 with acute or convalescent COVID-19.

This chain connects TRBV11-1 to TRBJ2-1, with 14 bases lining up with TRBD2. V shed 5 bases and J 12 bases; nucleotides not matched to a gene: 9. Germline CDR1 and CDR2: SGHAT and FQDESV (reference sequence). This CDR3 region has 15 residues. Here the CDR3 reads CASSPGLAGEARQFF. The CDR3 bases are TGTGCCAGCAGCCCGGGACTAGCGGGAGAGGCCCGGCAGTTCTTC.

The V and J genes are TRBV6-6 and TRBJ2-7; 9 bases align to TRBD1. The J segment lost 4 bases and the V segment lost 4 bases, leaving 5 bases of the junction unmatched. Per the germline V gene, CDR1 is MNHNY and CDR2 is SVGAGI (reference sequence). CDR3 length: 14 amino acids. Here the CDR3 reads CASSFSQGAYEQYF. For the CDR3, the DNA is TGTGCCAGCAGTTTTTCACAGGGGGCGTACGAGCAGTACTTC.

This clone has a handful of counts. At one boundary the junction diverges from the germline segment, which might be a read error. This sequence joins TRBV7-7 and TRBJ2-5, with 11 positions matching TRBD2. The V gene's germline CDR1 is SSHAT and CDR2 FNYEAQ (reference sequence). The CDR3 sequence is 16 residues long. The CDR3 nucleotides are TGTGCTAGCAGCCAAGAGACTAGCGGGATGTCTGAGACCCAGTACTTC. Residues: CASSQETSGMSETQYF.

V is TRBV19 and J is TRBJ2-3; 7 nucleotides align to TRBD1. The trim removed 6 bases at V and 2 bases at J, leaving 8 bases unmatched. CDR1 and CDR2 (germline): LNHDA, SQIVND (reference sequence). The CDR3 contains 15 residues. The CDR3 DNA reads TGTGCCAGTAGGGACAGGCTGATCTCCACAGATACGCAGTATTTT. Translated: CASRDRLISTDTQYF.

CDR3 sequence reads: CATSRDRGLAYEQYF. The DNA for the CDR3 is TGTGCCACCAGCAGAGATAGGGGCCTAGCCTACGAGCAGTACTTC. This chain links TRBV15 with TRBJ2-7; possible D gene TRBD1, 5 bases. In germline, CDR1 is LNHNV, CDR2 YYDKDF (reference sequence). V lost 0 bases and J lost 2, with 11 bases in between. This CDR3 comprises 15 residues.

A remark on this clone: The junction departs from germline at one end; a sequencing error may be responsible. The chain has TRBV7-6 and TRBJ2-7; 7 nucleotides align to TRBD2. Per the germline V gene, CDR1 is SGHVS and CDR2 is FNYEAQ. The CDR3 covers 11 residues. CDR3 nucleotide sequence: TGTGCCAGCAGCTTAGAGCGGGACCTGAACTTC. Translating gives CASSLERDLNF.

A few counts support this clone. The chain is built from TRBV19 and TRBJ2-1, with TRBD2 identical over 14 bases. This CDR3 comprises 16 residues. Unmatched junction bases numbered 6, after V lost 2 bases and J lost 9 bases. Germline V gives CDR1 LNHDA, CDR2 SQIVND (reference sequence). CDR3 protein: CASSIRGTSGSSEQFF. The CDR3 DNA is TGTGCCAGTAGTATAAGAGGGACTAGCGGGAGTTCTGAGCAGTTCTTC.

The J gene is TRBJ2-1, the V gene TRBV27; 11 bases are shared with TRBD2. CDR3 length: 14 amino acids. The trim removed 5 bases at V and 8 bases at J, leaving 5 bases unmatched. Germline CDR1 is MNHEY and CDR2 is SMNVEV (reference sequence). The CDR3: CASSARTSGHEQFF. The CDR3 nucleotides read TGTGCCAGCAGTGCCCGGACTAGCGGGCATGAGCAGTTCTTC.

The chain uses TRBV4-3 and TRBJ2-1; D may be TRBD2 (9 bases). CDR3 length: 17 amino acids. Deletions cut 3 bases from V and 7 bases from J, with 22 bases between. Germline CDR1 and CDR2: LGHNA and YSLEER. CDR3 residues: CASSQAGGQGAVNEQFF. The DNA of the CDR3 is TGCGCCAGCAGCCAGGCGGGGGGGCAGGGGGCCGTGAATGAGCAGTTCTTC.

CDR3 protein: CASSSSGNTEAFF. DNA of the CDR3: TGTGCCAGCAGCTCCTCGGGGAACACTGAAGCTTTCTTT. The chain combines TRBV7-9 with TRBJ1-1; no reliable D call. This CDR3 region has 13 residues. V was cut by 4 bases and J by 1 base, with 7 bases left in between. Looked up from germline, CDR1 is SEHNR and CDR2 is FQNEAQ (reference sequence).

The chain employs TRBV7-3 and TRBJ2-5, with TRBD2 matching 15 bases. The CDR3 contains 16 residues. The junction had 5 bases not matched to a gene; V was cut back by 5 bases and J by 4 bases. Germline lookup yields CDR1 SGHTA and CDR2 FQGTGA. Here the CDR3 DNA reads TGTGCCAGCAGCCCCGGACTAGCGGGAGGGAGAGAGACCCAGTACTTC. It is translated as CASSPGLAGGRETQYF.

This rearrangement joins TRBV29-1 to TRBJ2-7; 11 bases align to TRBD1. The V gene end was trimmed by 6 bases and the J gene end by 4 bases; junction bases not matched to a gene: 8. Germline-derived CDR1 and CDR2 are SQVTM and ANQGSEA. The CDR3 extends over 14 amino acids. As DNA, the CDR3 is TGCAGCGTATCTGGGGACAGGGGGTCATACGAGCAGTACTTC. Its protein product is CSVSGDRGSYEQYF.

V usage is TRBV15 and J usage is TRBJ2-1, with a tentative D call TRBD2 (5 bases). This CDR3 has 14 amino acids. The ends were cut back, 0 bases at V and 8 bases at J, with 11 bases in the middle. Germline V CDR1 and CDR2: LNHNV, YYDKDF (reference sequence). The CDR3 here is CATSREDFLDEQFF. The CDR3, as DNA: TGTGCCACCAGCAGAGAGGACTTTCTCGATGAGCAGTTCTTC.

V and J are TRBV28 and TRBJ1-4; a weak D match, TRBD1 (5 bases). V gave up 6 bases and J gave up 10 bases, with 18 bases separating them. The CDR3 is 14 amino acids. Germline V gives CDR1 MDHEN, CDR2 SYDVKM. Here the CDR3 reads CASSPGPWGGKLFF. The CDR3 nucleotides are TGTGCCAGCAGCCCGGGACCGTGGGGGGGAAAACTGTTTTTT.

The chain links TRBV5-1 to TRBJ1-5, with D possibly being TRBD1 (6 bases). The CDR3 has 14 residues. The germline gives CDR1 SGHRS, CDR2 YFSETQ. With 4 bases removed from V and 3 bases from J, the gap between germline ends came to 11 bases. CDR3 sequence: CASSPGQSNQPQHF. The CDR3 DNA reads TGCGCCAGCAGCCCAGGACAGTCCAATCAGCCCCAGCATTTT.

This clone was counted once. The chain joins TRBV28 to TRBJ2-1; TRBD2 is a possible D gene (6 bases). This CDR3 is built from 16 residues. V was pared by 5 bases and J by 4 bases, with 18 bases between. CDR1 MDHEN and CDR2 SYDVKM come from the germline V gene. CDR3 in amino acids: CASSTPRDSVYNEQFF. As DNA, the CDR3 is TGTGCCAGCAGTACACCTCGGGACTCGGTATACAATGAGCAGTTCTTC. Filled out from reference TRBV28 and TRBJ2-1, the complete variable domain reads DVKVTQSSRYLVKRTGEKVFLECVQDMDHENMFWYRQDPGLGLRLIYFSYDVKMKEKGDIPEGYSVSREKKERFSLILESASTNQTSMYLCASSTPRDSVYNEQFFGPGTRLTVL.

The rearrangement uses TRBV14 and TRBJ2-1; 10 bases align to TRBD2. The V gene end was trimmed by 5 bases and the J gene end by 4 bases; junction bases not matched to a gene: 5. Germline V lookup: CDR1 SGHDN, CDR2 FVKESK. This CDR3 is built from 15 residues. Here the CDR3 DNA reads TGTGCCAGCAGCGTCCAACTAGCGGGATACAATGAGCAGTTCTTC. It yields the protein CASSVQLAGYNEQFF. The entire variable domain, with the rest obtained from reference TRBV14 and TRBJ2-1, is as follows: EAGVTQFPSHSVIEKGQTVTLRCDPISGHDNLYWYRRVMGKEIKFLLHFVKESKQDESGMPNNRFLAERTGGTYSTLKVQPAELEDSGVYFCASSVQLAGYNEQFFGPGTRLTVL.

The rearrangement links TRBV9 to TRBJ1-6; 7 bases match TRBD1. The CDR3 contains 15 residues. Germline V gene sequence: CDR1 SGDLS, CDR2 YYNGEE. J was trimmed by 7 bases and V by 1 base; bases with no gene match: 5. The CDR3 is CASSVTTGENSPLHF. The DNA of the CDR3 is TGTGCCAGCAGCGTAACTACAGGGGAGAATTCACCCCTCCACTTT.

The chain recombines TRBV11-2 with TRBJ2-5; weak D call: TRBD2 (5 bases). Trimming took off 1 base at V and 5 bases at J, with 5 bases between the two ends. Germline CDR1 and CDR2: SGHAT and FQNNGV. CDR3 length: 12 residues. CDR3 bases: TGTGCCAGCAGCTTAGCGGGGGAGACCCAGTACTTC. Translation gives CASSLAGETQYF.

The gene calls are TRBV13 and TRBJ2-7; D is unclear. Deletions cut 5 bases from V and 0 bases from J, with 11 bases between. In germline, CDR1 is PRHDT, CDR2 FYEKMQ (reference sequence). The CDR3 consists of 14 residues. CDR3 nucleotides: TGTGCCAGCAGCCCCGACACCAGCTCCTACGAGCAGTACTTC. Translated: CASSPDTSSYEQYF.

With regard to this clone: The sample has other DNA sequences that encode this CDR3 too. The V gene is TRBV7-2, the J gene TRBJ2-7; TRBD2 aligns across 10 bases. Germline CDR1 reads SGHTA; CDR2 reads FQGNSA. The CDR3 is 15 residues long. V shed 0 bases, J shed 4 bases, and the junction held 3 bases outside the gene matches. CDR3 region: CASSLALAGTYEQYF. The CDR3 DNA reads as TGTGCCAGCAGCTTAGCACTAGCGGGGACTTACGAGCAGTACTTC.